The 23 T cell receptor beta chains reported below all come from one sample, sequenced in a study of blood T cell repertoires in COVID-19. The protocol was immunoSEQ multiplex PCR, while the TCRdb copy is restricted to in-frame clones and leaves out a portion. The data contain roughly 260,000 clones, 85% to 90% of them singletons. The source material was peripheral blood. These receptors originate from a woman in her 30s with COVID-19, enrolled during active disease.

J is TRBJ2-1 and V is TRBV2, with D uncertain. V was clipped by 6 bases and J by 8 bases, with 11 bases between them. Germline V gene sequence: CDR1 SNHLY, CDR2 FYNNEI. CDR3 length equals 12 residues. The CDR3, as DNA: TGTGCCAGCAGGTATTTTAGCTATGAGCAGTTCTTC. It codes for CASRYFSYEQFF.

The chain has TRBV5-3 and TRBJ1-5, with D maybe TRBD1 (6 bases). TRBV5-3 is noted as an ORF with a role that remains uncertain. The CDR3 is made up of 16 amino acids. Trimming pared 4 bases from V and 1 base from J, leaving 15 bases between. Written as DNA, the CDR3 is TGTGCCAGAAGCCAGGGGAGGGAGGGGAGCAATCAGCCCCAGCATTTT. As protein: CARSQGREGSNQPQHF.

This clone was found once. CDR3 sequence reads: CATSDRGHYEQYF. DNA for the CDR3: TGTGCCACCAGTGACAGGGGGCATTACGAGCAGTACTTC. V usage is TRBV24-1 and J usage is TRBJ2-7; TRBD1 matches 8 bases. CDR3 length equals 13 residues. After removal of 4 bases from V and 4 bases from J, the junction contained 2 bases not matched to a gene. Germline V gene data show CDR1 as KGHDR and CDR2 as SFDVKD.

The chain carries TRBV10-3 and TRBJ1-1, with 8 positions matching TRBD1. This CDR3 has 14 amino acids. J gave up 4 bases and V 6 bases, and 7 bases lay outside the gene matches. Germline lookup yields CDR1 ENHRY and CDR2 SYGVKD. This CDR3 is CAIRTDRDSTEAFF. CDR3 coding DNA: TGTGCCATCAGGACGGACAGGGATAGCACTGAAGCTTTCTTT.

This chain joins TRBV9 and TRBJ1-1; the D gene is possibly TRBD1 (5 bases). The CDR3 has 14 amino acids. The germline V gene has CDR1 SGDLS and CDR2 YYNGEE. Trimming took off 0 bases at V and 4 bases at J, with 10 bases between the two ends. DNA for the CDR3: TGTGCCAGCAGCGTAGGCTCAGGGCTCACTGAAGCTTTCTTT. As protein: CASSVGSGLTEAFF.

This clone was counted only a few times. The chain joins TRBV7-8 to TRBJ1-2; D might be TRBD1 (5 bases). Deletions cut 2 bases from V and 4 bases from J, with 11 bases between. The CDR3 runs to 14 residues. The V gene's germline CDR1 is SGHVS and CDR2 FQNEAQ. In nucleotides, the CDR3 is TGTGCCAGCAGCTTACCGGGGGTAAGCTATGGCTACACCTTC. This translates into CASSLPGVSYGYTF.

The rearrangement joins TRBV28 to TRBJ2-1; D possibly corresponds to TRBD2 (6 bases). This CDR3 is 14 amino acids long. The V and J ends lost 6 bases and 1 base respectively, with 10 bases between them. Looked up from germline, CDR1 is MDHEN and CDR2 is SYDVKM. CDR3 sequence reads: CASSYGTSYNEQFF. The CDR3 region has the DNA TGTGCCAGCAGCTACGGGACTTCCTACAATGAGCAGTTCTTC.

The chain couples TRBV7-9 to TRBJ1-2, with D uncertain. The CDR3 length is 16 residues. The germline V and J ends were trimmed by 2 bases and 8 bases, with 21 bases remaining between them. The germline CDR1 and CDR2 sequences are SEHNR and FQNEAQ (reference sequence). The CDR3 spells CASSLSEESGSSGYTF. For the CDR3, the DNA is TGTGCCAGCAGCTTAAGTGAGGAGAGTGGGTCCAGCGGCTACACCTTC. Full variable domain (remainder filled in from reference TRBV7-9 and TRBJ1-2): DTGVSQNPRHKITKRGQNVTFRCDPISEHNRLYWYRQTLGQGPEFLTYFQNEAQLEKSRLLSDRFSAERPKGSFSTLEIQRTEQGDSAMYLCASSLSEESGSSGYTFGSGTRLTVV.

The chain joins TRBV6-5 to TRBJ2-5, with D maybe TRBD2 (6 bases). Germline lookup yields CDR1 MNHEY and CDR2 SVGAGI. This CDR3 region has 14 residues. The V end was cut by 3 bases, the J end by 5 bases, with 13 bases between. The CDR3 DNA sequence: TGTGCCAGCAGTTATGGGGAGGTGTTGGAGACCCAGTACTTC. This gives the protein CASSYGEVLETQYF.

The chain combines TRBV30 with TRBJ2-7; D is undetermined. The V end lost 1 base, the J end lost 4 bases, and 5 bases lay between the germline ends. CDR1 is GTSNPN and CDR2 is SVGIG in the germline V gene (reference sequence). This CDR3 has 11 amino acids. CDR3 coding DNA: TGTGCCTGGAGTGCAACTTACGAGCAGTACTTC. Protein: CAWSATYEQYF. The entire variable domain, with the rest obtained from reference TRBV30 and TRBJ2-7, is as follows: SQTIHQWPATLVQPVGSPLSLECTVEGTSNPNLYWYRQAAGRGLQLLFYSVGIGQISSEVPQNLSASRPQDRQFILSSKKLLLSDSGFYLCAWSATYEQYFGPGTRLTVT.

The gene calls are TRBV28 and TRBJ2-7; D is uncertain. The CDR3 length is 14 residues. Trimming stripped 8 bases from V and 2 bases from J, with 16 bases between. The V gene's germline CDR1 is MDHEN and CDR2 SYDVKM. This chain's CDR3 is CASHSEETPYEQYF. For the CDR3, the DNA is TGTGCCAGCCATTCTGAGGAAACCCCCTACGAGCAGTACTTC.

Here the CDR3 DNA reads TGTGCCAGCAGGGACAGGGATTACAACACTGAAGCTTTCTTT. Residues: CASRDRDYNTEAFF. This chain links TRBV21-1 with TRBJ1-1; the table's D call, TRBD1, was not checked against the DNA. TRBV21-1 is shown as a pseudogene. The CDR3 is 14 amino acids.

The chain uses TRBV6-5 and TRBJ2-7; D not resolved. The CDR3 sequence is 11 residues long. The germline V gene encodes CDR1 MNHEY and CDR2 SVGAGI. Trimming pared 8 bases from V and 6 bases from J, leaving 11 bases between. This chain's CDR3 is CASSAASEQYF. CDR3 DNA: TGTGCCAGCTCGGCGGCATCCGAGCAGTACTTC.

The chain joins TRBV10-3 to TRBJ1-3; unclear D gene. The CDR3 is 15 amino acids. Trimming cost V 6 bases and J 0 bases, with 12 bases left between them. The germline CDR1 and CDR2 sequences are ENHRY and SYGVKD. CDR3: CAIRGFGNSGNTIYF. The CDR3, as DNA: TGTGCCATCAGGGGTTTCGGGAACTCTGGAAACACCATATATTTT.

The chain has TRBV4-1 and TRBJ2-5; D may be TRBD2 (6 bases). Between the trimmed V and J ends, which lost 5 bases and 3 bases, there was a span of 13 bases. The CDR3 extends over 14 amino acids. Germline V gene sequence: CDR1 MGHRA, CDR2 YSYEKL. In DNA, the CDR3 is TGCGCCAGCAGCGCACGGGACTGGGAAGAGACCCAGTACTTC. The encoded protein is CASSARDWEETQYF.

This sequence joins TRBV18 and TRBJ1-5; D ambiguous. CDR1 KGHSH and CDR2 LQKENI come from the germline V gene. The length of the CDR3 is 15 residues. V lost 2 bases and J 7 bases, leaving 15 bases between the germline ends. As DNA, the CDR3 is TGTGCCAGCTCACCAGCTACCGACAAGATGCAGCCCCAGCATTTT. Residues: CASSPATDKMQPQHF.

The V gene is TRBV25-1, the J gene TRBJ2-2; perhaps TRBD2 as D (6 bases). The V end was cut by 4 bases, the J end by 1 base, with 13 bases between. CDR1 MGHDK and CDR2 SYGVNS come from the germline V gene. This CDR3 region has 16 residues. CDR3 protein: CASSGWGGENTGELFF. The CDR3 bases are TGTGCCAGCAGTGGGTGGGGCGGGGAGAACACCGGGGAGCTGTTTTTT.

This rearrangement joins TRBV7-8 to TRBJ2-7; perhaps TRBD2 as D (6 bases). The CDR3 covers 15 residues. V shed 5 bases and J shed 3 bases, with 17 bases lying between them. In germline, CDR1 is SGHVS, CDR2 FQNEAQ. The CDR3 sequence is CASSGWGDGSYEQYF. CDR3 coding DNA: TGTGCCAGCAGCGGCTGGGGGGATGGGAGCTACGAGCAGTACTTC.

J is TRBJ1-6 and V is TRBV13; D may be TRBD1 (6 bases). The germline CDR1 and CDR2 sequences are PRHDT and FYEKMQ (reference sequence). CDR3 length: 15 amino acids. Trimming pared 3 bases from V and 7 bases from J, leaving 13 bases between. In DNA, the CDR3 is TGTGCCAGCAGCTTCCAGGGGCCTTACAATTCACCCCTCCACTTT. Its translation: CASSFQGPYNSPLHF. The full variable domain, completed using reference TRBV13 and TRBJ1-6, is AAGVIQSPRHLIKEKRETATLKCYPIPRHDTVYWYQQGPGQDPQFLISFYEKMQSDKGSIPDRFSAQQFSDYHSELNMSSLELGDSALYFCASSFQGPYNSPLHFGNGTRLTVT.

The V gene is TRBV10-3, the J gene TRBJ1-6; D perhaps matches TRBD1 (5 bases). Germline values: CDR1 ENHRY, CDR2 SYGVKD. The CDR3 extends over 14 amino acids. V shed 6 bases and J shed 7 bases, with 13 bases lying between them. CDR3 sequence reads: CAIRGGRGNSPLHF. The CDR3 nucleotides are TGTGCCATCAGGGGGGGACGGGGAAATTCACCCCTCCACTTT.

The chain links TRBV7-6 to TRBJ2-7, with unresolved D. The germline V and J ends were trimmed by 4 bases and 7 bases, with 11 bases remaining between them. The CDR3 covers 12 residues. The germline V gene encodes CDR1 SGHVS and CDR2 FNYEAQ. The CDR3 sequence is CASSSRRSEQYF. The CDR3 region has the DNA TGTGCCAGCAGCTCCCGCCGGAGTGAGCAGTACTTC.

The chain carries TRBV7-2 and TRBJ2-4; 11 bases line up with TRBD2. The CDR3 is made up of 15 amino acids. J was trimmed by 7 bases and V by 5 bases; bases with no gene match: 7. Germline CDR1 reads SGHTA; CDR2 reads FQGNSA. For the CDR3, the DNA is TGTGCCAGCAGCAGAACTAGCGGGAGTGGGAACATTCAGTACTTC. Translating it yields CASSRTSGSGNIQYF.

The CDR3 nucleotides are TGCGCCAGCAGCTTGGGAGACGACAGGATTAATGAAAAACTGTTTTTT. This encodes CASSLGDDRINEKLFF. V and J are TRBV5-1 and TRBJ1-4; TRBD1 might be the D (6 bases). The CDR3 is 16 amino acids. Germline V gene lookup returns CDR1 SGHRS and CDR2 YFSETQ. Trimming cost V 0 bases and J 4 bases, with 13 bases left between them. The full variable domain, rest sourced from reference TRBV5-1 and TRBJ1-4, is KAGVTQTPRYLIKTRGQQVTLSCSPISGHRSVSWYQQTPGQGLQFLFEYFSETQRNKGNFPGRFSGRQFSNSRSEMNVSTLELGDSALYLCASSLGDDRINEKLFFGSGTQLSVL.